This T cell receptor beta chain is drawn from a study of CD8 T cells in ankylosing spondylitis. Broader study findings: Ankylosing spondylitis blood appeared to carry a characteristic TCR beta motif of roughly eight highly homologous variants. In peripheral blood, disease-linked CD8+ clones occurred at relatively low frequencies. Some motif variants were previously reported in reactive arthritis synovial fluid and blood.

V was shortened by 6 bases and J by 3 bases, with 15 bases between the two germline ends. Germline-derived CDR1 and CDR2 are DFQATT and SNEGSKA (reference sequence). The CDR3 extends over 13 amino acids. TCRdb independently ran MiXCR on the 5' RACE reads; one entry per CDR3 protein. The sample lists about 510,000 distinct CDR3 sequences, about 5.2% occurring once. This clonotype was detected ten times or more. As yet, its antigen is unknown. The J gene is TRBJ2-7, the V gene TRBV20-1; D perhaps matches TRBD1 (6 bases). The TCR sequence derives from a male donor with ankylosing spondylitis. The material sequenced was blood, either unsorted or a sorted T cell fraction (not recorded which). Here the CDR3 DNA reads TGCAGTGCACAAGACTCGGGACACTACGAGCAGTACTTC. It yields the protein CSAQDSGHYEQYF.